This TCR beta chain emerged from a study of T cells in Graves' hyperthyroidism and ophthalmopathy. Study-wide results and caveats: Clonotypes that were expanded in thyroid above 0.001 mostly appeared in blood too.

The CDR3 consists of 12 residues. Trimming removed 6 bases at V and 1 base at J, with 9 bases between. Germline V gene sequence: CDR1 SQVTM, CDR2 ANQGSEA. This clonotype was seen ten or more times. Its antigen is as yet unknown. Template material for amplifying TCR beta CDR3 regions consisted of RNA transcripts. Primed by the HTBI set, a first-round RT-PCR was run on the TCR CDR3. TCRdb redid the calling of the multiplex PCR reads with MiXCR, one entry per CDR3 protein. The sample holds a few hundred thousand distinct CDR3 sequences, around 20% seen once. Specimen: blood. The sequence came from a man aged 18 to 29 with Graves' hyperthyroidism. J is TRBJ1-2 and V is TRBV29-1; the D is unclear. The CDR3 region is CSVSDYNYGYTF. For the CDR3, the DNA is TGCAGCGTCTCTGATTATAACTATGGCTACACCTTC. The full variable domain, with the rest looked up from reference TRBV29-1 and TRBJ1-2, is SAVISQKPSRDICQRGTSLTIQCQVDSQVTMMFWYRQQPGQSLTLIATANQGSEATYESGFVIDKFPISRPNLTFSTLTVSNMSPEDSSIYLCSVSDYNYGYTFGSGTRLTVV.